This T cell receptor beta chain comes out of a study of blood T cells in healthy people across ages. Primed by a sample-barcoded 5' primer and a J-beta primer mix, a second PCR proceeded for about 6 to 12 cycles. A single record per CDR3 protein comes from TCRdb applying MiXCR to the 5' RACE reads. The data show about 500,000 distinct CDR3 sequences, about 24% seen once. Germline V gene lookup returns CDR1 ENHRY and CDR2 SYGVKD. V lost 10 bases, J lost 3 bases, and 21 bases lay in between. CDR3 size: 15 residues. These data were likewise used in another study, on T cells of mothers and their children.

V gene TRBV10-3 combines with J gene TRBJ1-1; maybe TRBD1 (6 bases). The receptor's source is a boy between 10 and 17 years old in good health. Sequences were obtained from blood. The CDR3 protein is CASRQASTLDTEAFF. CDR3 nucleotide sequence: TGTGCCAGCAGACAGGCCTCGACGTTGGACACTGAAGCTTTCTTT.